Below, one TCR beta chain is given with its context. The sample originates from a study of blood T cell repertoires in COVID-19. Study details: Material from acute and convalescent COVID-19 was sourced from the United States, Italy and Spain. PBMCs, B-cell-depleted T cells, or T cells provided the cDNA or gDNA that made up the material.

Original handling: It was from reference gene primer amplification that nucleated cell counts were estimated. Only in-frame clones appear in the TCRdb table, and some are missing; sequencing was by immunoSEQ multiplex PCR. For V, J and clone size, that table is used; D and trimming come from the DNA. This sample carries under 200,000 clones, roughly 86% of them seen once, and the ten largest clones take less than 3.5%. This TCR was recovered from a man in his 70s with acute or convalescent COVID-19. The sample comprised peripheral blood.

Written as DNA, the CDR3 is TGCGCCAGCAGCAAAGGACAGGGAGTTACTGAAGCTTTCTTT. Encoded protein: CASSKGQGVTEAFF. J is TRBJ1-1 and V is TRBV5-1; 8 bases match TRBD1. The V segment lost 4 bases and the J segment 5 bases; nucleotides outside the gene matches: 7. The germline gives CDR1 SGHRS, CDR2 YFSETQ. CDR3 length: 14 amino acids.